This record looks at one T cell receptor (beta chain) sequence and its context. As yet, its antigen is unknown. The sample belongs to a study of cytotoxic CD8 clonotypes in ibrutinib-treated CLL. TCRdb keeps only in-frame clones here, not all; method: immunoSEQ multiplex PCR. This table holds 330,000 or so clones, roughly 67% found once. Germline values: CDR1 SGHTA, CDR2 FQGTGA. The V end was cut by 5 bases, the J end by 5 bases, with 15 bases between. The CDR3 sequence is 14 residues long. General study findings and limits: Clonality, elevated at ibrutinib response, dropped back toward baseline at progression. Progressing patients had sampling times that differed from those of sustained-remission patients.

This chain uses TRBV7-3 with TRBJ1-1, with D possibly matching TRBD1 (6 bases). The clonotype was recovered from a human donor with chronic lymphocytic leukemia. The specimen was PBMCs, collected after 36 months of ibrutinib treatment. For the CDR3, the DNA is TGTGCCAGCAGCCAGCGGGGGGCCGGGACTGAAGCTTTCTTT. Protein product: CASSQRGAGTEAFF.